This record looks at one TCR beta chain sequence and its context. Its antigen remains unidentified. This sample is drawn from a study of chemoradiotherapy in HPV16-positive cancers. Across the study: Candidate HPV-specific T-cell clones and common TCR motifs came from functional assays in two HPV16-positive patients. General study points: Candidate HPV-specific clones and E7-related TCR motifs grew in tumor during treatment.

The germline V gene has CDR1 SGHRS and CDR2 YFSETQ. Losses at the gene ends were 6 bases for V and 4 bases for J; bases not matched to a gene: 5. The CDR3 has 14 amino acids. Method: immunoSEQ multiplex PCR; TCRdb's copy keeps in-frame clones and lacks some. The data show about 14,000 clones, approximately 75% seen once. This clonotype was obtained from a human donor with HPV-associated anogenital cancer. The sample was collected from a patient who underwent chemoradiotherapy. This chain joins TRBV5-1 and TRBJ2-2; 8 bases are a match to TRBD2. The CDR3 is CASKPGGPTGELFF. The DNA of the CDR3 is TGCGCCAGCAAACCGGGAGGGCCCACCGGGGAGCTGTTTTTT.